One and the same sample provided the 30 T cell receptor beta chains below, sequenced in a study of T cell repertoires in cytomegalovirus infection (dated by TCRdb to the late 2010s). These TCRs are of unknown antigen specificity. TCRdb names Illumina HiSeq 1500 as the instrument used. In TCRdb, the public reads were trimmed at Q25 with fastp and aligned with MiXCR, with productive beta chains retained. Every distinct CDR3 protein forms one entry, paired with its most common genes and DNA. This sample gives about 920,000 distinct CDR3 sequences in total; roughly 31% of them show up just once. The ten most abundant clones make up around 15% of the sample. Reading the label with the study, this specimen's treatment or condition is: in vitro stimulation with specific CMV peptide epitopes to enrich CMV-specific T cells. Source: cultured CD8+ T cells from PBMCs, taken from culture after CMV antigen stimulation. Every receptor here comes from a human donor in good health (CMV status not recorded). Some clones in this sample may be carry-over from other donors' samples.

V usage is TRBV10-3 and J usage is TRBJ2-4; 11 bases line up with TRBD1. V shed 6 bases, J shed 4 bases, and the junction held 2 bases outside the gene matches. Germline loops: CDR1 ENHRY, CDR2 SYGVKD. This CDR3 region has 14 residues. The CDR3: CAIRDRGPKNIQYF. For the CDR3, the DNA is TGTGCCATCAGGGACAGGGGGCCAAAAAACATTCAGTACTTC.

The chain couples TRBV2 to TRBJ2-1; TRBD1 agrees at 8 bases. The junction had 10 bases not matched to a gene; V was cut back by 3 bases and J by 9 bases. This CDR3 region has 15 residues. Germline loops: CDR1 SNHLY, CDR2 FYNNEI. The CDR3 DNA reads TGTGCCAGCAGTGACTTGGGCAGGGGGCGGAGTGAGCAGTTCTTC. It specifies CASSDLGRGRSEQFF.

This clonotype was picked up many times. The chain recombines TRBV10-2 with TRBJ1-1; 9 nucleotides match TRBD1. The length of the CDR3 is 13 residues. V shed 8 bases and J 0 bases; nucleotides not matched to a gene: 1. The V gene's germline CDR1 is WSHSY and CDR2 SAAADI. The CDR3 coding sequence is TGCGCCAGCGGGGACAGGGTGAACACTGAAGCTTTCTTT. Translated, it gives CASGDRVNTEAFF.

There are a few counts of this clonotype. The rearrangement joins TRBV2 to TRBJ2-6, with D perhaps TRBD2 (6 bases). The CDR3 is 17 residues long. The germline V gene encodes CDR1 SNHLY and CDR2 FYNNEI. The V end was cut by 10 bases, the J end by 0 bases, with 19 bases between. In nucleotides, the CDR3 is TGTGCCACCGTCCCGGGACTGAGCAGCTCTGGGGCCAACGTCCTGACTTTC. Amino acid sequence: CATVPGLSSSGANVLTF.

This clonotype was picked up a small number of times. The chain carries TRBV6-6 and TRBJ2-1, with TRBD1 as a possible D gene (6 bases). CDR1 and CDR2 from the germline V gene are MNHNY and SVGAGI (reference sequence). This CDR3 region has 14 residues. Trimming removed 7 bases at V and 7 bases at J, with 17 bases between. CDR3 amino acids: CASTADRFANEQFF. The CDR3 DNA sequence: TGTGCCAGCACCGCGGACAGATTTGCGAATGAGCAGTTCTTC.

This clonotype has a count of ten or more. The chain carries TRBV12-3 or TRBV12-4 and TRBJ2-2, with TRBD1 identical over 11 bases. The V gene end was trimmed by 4 bases and the J gene end by 3 bases; junction bases not matched to a gene: 1. This CDR3 is 15 amino acids long. For the CDR3, the DNA is TGTGCCAGCAGTTGGGGACAGGGGGACACCGGGGAGCTGTTTTTT. Translating gives CASSWGQGDTGELFF.

Notes on this clonotype: At one boundary the junction diverges from the germline segment, which might be a read error. This chain joins TRBV7-4 and TRBJ2-5; 7 nucleotides line up with TRBD2. The CDR3 has 14 amino acids. Looked up from germline, CDR1 is SGHVT and CDR2 is SQSDAQ. The DNA of the CDR3 is TGTGTCAGCAGAAAGGGAGGGGCAGGAGAGACCCAGTACTTC. Translated: CVSRKGGAGETQYF.

This clonotype was seen a few times. V and J are TRBV10-2 and TRBJ1-1, with D perhaps TRBD1 (5 bases). CDR3 length: 13 amino acids. CDR1 and CDR2 (germline): WSHSY, SAAADI. Trimming took off 6 bases at V and 4 bases at J, with 12 bases between the two ends. This chain's CDR3 is CASSAGMGTEAFF. The CDR3 bases are TGCGCCAGCAGCGCAGGGATGGGCACTGAAGCTTTCTTT.

The count of this clonotype is one. One end of the junction varies from germline; a read error may be responsible. This sequence joins TRBV6-1 and TRBJ1-5, with D perhaps TRBD1 (5 bases). CDR3 length equals 14 residues. The germline gives CDR1 MNHNS, CDR2 SASEGT. CDR3 region: CASAGRGGNQPQHF. CDR3 sequence (DNA): TGTGCCAGTGCAGGGAGAGGAGGGAATCAGCCCCAACATTTT.

This clonotype was seen a handful of times. This chain's CDR3 is CASSQAHRGMNTEAFF. The CDR3 nucleotides are TGCGCCAGCAGCCAAGCCCACAGGGGCATGAACACTGAAGCTTTCTTT. The chain carries TRBV4-3 and TRBJ1-1; 7 positions match TRBD1. The trim removed 1 base at V and 0 bases at J, leaving 5 bases unmatched. The CDR3 contains 16 residues. The germline V gene encodes CDR1 LGHNA and CDR2 YSLEER.

The gene calls are TRBV29-1 and TRBJ2-2; 7 positions match TRBD1. Looked up from germline, CDR1 is SQVTM and CDR2 is ANQGSEA. CDR3 size: 15 residues. The V and J ends lost 8 bases and 5 bases, in that order; junction bases with no gene match: 14. The CDR3, as DNA: TGCAGCCCCAGGGGGAGACAGGGAAGAACCGGGGAGCTGTTTTTT. Translation gives CSPRGRQGRTGELFF.

This clonotype has a handful of counts. V is TRBV7-9 and J is TRBJ2-1; D perhaps matches TRBD2 (6 bases). CDR1 and CDR2 (germline): SEHNR, FQNEAQ (reference sequence). This CDR3 is 18 amino acids long. V was clipped by 4 bases and J by 0 bases, with 19 bases between them. The CDR3 region is CASSSIQIIAVSYNEQFF. The CDR3 DNA follows: TGTGCCAGCAGCTCTATCCAAATTATAGCGGTCTCCTACAATGAGCAGTTCTTC.

This clonotype occurred a few times. This rearrangement joins TRBV27 to TRBJ2-7; TRBD2 matches at 8 bases. The length of the CDR3 is 14 residues. V was clipped by 5 bases and J by 7 bases; unmatched bases: 10. Germline CDR1 is MNHEY and CDR2 is SMNVEV (reference sequence). Written as DNA, the CDR3 is TGTGCCAGCAGTCCCGGGGGGGCGAGCGTGGAGCAGTACGTC. It specifies CASSPGGASVEQYV.

The gene calls are TRBV6-5 and TRBJ2-1; 7 nucleotides match TRBD1. The germline CDR1 and CDR2 sequences are MNHEY and SVGAGI. The J segment lost 5 bases and the V segment lost 6 bases, leaving 10 bases of the junction unmatched. The CDR3 loop spans 15 amino acids. In nucleotides, the CDR3 is TGTGCCAGCAGGGAGGACAGGTACGTCAACAATGAGCAGTTCTTC. Protein sequence: CASREDRYVNNEQFF.

This clonotype was seen many times. This chain connects TRBV7-6 to TRBJ2-3; TRBD2 agrees at 11 bases. After removal of 5 bases from V and 7 bases from J, the junction contained 11 bases not matched to a gene. This CDR3 spans 16 amino acids. CDR1 is SGHVS and CDR2 is FNYEAQ in the germline V gene. CDR3 nucleotides: TGTGCCAGCAGCGGATCCCTAGCGGGGGGATTGAATACGCAGTATTTT. Its translation: CASSGSLAGGLNTQYF.

On this clonotype itself: Germline is not matched at one junction end, which may reflect a read error. The gene calls are TRBV27 and TRBJ2-1, with D uncertain. The CDR3 runs 13 residues. Germline V gene sequence: CDR1 MNHEY, CDR2 SMNVEV (reference sequence). CDR3 nucleotides: TGTGCCAACAGTTTGGGCCGGTTTAATGAGCAGTTCTTC. It specifies CANSLGRFNEQFF.

This clonotype occurred a few times. The V call is TRBV4-1, the J call TRBJ1-3; perhaps TRBD1 as D (6 bases). V lost 2 bases and J lost 7, with 18 bases in between. The V gene's germline CDR1 is MGHRA and CDR2 YSYEKL. This CDR3 is built from 16 residues. The CDR3 sequence is CASSQSSGGTFNTIYF. CDR3 nucleotides: TGCGCCAGCAGCCAATCCTCCGGGGGGACATTCAACACCATATATTTT.

The V gene is TRBV7-2, the J gene TRBJ1-1; tentatively, D is TRBD1 (5 bases). Germline V gene data show CDR1 as SGHTA and CDR2 as FQGNSA. The CDR3 has 12 amino acids. V was pared by 3 bases and J by 4 bases, with 6 bases between. CDR3 DNA sequence: TGTACCAGCAGCTTGAGGGGCACTGAAGCTTTCTTT. This codes for CTSSLRGTEAFF.

With respect to this clonotype: At one boundary the junction diverges from the germline segment, which might be a read error. The J gene is TRBJ1-2, the V gene TRBV19, with TRBD1 as a possible D gene (6 bases). The CDR3 has 12 residues. CDR1 is LNHDA and CDR2 is SQIVND in the germline V gene (reference sequence). The DNA for the CDR3 is TGTGTCAGTAGAGGGGGTCTCTATGGCTACACCTTC. As protein: CVSRGGLYGYTF.

The CDR3 reads CASAPGTGAYEQYF. The CDR3 DNA is TGCGCCAGCGCTCCCGGGACAGGGGCCTACGAGCAGTACTTC. The chain combines TRBV5-1 with TRBJ2-7; 10 bases agree with TRBD1. The V and J ends lost 7 bases and 2 bases, in that order; junction bases with no gene match: 6. Germline V gives CDR1 SGHRS, CDR2 YFSETQ. This CDR3 contains 14 residues.

On this clonotype: Because the CDR3 is missing its conserved closing phenylalanine or tryptophan, this is likely a read error. The chain links TRBV9 to TRBJ2-5; a possible D gene is TRBD2 (6 bases). Trimming pared 7 bases from V and 1 base from J, leaving 20 bases between. Looked up from germline, CDR1 is SGDLS and CDR2 is YYNGEE. This CDR3 contains 16 residues. The CDR3 loop is CASGGVGPGPQETQYV. The CDR3 DNA is TGTGCCAGCGGAGGGGTGGGTCCGGGACCCCAAGAGACCCAGTACGTC.

The chain employs TRBV20-1 and TRBJ2-2; 8 nucleotides match TRBD2. Trimming at V came to 3 bases and at J to 5 bases, leaving 8 bases not matched to a gene. Per the germline V gene, CDR1 is DFQATT and CDR2 is SNEGSKA (reference sequence). The CDR3 totals 15 residues. CDR3 in DNA: TGCAGTGCTAGCCGGGGGGGCCCGGGGACCGGGGAGCTGTTTTTT. Its translation is CSASRGGPGTGELFF.

This clonotype was counted between two and nine times. V is TRBV6-1 and J is TRBJ2-7, with D uncertain. Germline CDR1 MNHNS, CDR2 SASEGT. Trimming cost V 6 bases and J 1 base, with 4 bases left between them. The CDR3 is made up of 11 amino acids. For the CDR3, the DNA is TGTGCCAGCAGGGTTTCCTACGAGCAGTACGTC. Translation gives CASRVSYEQYV.

This clonotype was recorded at least ten times. V gene TRBV19 combines with J gene TRBJ1-1, with D hard to call. CDR1 and CDR2 from the germline V gene are LNHDA and SQIVND (reference sequence). The ends were cut back, 4 bases at V and 1 base at J, with 10 bases in the middle. The CDR3 runs 14 residues. CDR3 in DNA: TGTGCCAGTAGTACCCGAGGGCGGAACACTGAAGCTTTCTTT. This codes for CASSTRGRNTEAFF.

V is TRBV7-9 and J is TRBJ2-7, with D tentatively TRBD2 (7 bases). Germline lookup yields CDR1 SEHNR and CDR2 FQNEAQ (reference sequence). The CDR3 is 17 residues long. Trimming removed 1 base at V and 1 base at J, with 17 bases between. CDR3 DNA: TGTGCCAGCAGCTTAGGCCTCGGAGGGGGGGCTTCCTACGAGCAGTACTTC. This sequence encodes CASSLGLGGGASYEQYF.

The CDR3 loop is CASSFHREVGTEAFF. DNA of the CDR3: TGTGCCAGTAGTTTCCACAGGGAGGTGGGCACTGAAGCTTTCTTT. The chain has TRBV19 and TRBJ1-1; a possible D gene is TRBD1 (6 bases). V was cut by 5 bases and J by 4 bases, with 17 bases left in between. Germline V gene data show CDR1 as LNHDA and CDR2 as SQIVND (reference sequence). There are 15 residues in the CDR3.

This clonotype is a singleton in its sample. This chain connects TRBV5-1 to TRBJ2-2; D not certain. The CDR3 is 16 amino acids. With 4 bases removed from V and 0 bases from J, the gap between germline ends came to 13 bases. Germline V lookup: CDR1 SGHRS, CDR2 YFSETQ. The DNA of the CDR3 is TGCGCCAGCAGCGTAGGAAAATCCACGAACACCGGGGAGCTGTTTTTT. Amino acids: CASSVGKSTNTGELFF.

This clonotype was found a few times. The chain recombines TRBV28 with TRBJ2-7; 9 positions agree with TRBD1. Trimming took 0 bases from V and 1 from J; bases not matched to a gene: 1. The CDR3 runs 15 residues. The germline V gene has CDR1 MDHEN and CDR2 SYDVKM. The DNA of the CDR3 is TGTGCCAGCAGTTTATGGGGGACAGGGTCCTACGAGCAGTACGTC. Translation gives CASSLWGTGSYEQYV.

The sample holds many counts of this clonotype. A read error may produce the germline difference seen at one junction end. This chain connects TRBV6-1 to TRBJ2-1; no definite D call. Per germline, CDR1 MNHNS and CDR2 SASEGT. The length of the CDR3 is 17 residues. The CDR3 DNA is TGTGCCAGCAGCGAAGGAAGACTCTCGGGCATGTACAATGAGCAGTTCTTC. This codes for CASSEGRLSGMYNEQFF.

This clonotype has more than one count but fewer than ten. This chain connects TRBV19 to TRBJ1-1, with D perhaps TRBD1 (5 bases). Germline CDR1 and CDR2: LNHDA and SQIVND (reference sequence). Trimming took 3 bases from V and 1 from J, leaving 15 bases between them. The CDR3 covers 16 residues. This CDR3 reads CASSIGPGTGNTEAFF. As DNA, the CDR3 is TGTGCCAGTAGTATTGGGCCCGGGACTGGGAACACTGAAGCTTTCTTT.